The source of this TCR beta chain is a study of identical twins. Trimming removed 5 bases at V and 0 bases at J, with 11 bases between. In germline, CDR1 is MGHDK, CDR2 SYGVNS. This CDR3 is 14 amino acids long. TCRdb reprocessed the 5' RACE reads with MiXCR, giving one entry per CDR3 protein. The top ten clones hold more than 0.8% of a sample with 500,000 or so distinct CDR3 sequences, roughly an eighth of them seen once. This same sample was also part of a study on yellow fever vaccine responses in identical twins.

Source material: CD4+ T cells sorted from blood. The origin of this receptor is a young woman in good health. V usage is TRBV25-1 and J usage is TRBJ2-7; maybe TRBD1 (6 bases). Here the CDR3 reads CASSIKDSSYEQYF. CDR3 DNA: TGTGCCAGCAGTATAAAGGACAGCTCCTACGAGCAGTACTTC.